This is a list of T cell receptor beta chains from one sample in a study of blood T cells in healthy people across ages. TCRdb analysed the 5' RACE reads with MiXCR anew, one entry per CDR3 protein. The repertoire has approximately 850,000 distinct CDR3 sequences, 44% of them found once; the top ten carry nearly 20%. Input material: blood. Receptors were obtained from a man between 60 and 75 years old in good health. Each CDR3 is given with its conserved first and last residue. A D gene is named only where the DNA matches it firmly. The size of a clone is reported for some rows only, either as once, few or many, or as a class for expanded clones.

v_gene: TRBV7-2
abundance: -
d_gene: -
j_gene: TRBJ2-1
CDR3aa: CASSSRGFRDNEQFF
CDR3nt: TGTGCCAGCAGCTCACGGGGATTTCGTGACAATGAGCAGTTCTTC

v_gene: TRBV7-2
abundance: few
d_gene: TRBD2
j_gene: TRBJ2-1
CDR3aa: CASSLGLAGGPLNEQFF
CDR3nt: TGTGCCAGCAGCTTAGGGCTAGCGGGGGGGCCCTTGAATGAGCAGTTCTTC

v_gene: TRBV12-3/TRBV12-4
abundance: few
d_gene: -
j_gene: TRBJ1-4
CDR3aa: CASSRRQGREKLFF
CDR3nt: TGTGCCAGCAGTCGCCGGCAGGGGAGGGAAAAACTGTTTTTT

v_gene: TRBV4-3
abundance: -
d_gene: -
j_gene: TRBJ1-2
CDR3aa: CASKNSHGYTF
CDR3nt: TGCGCCAGCAAAAACAGCCATGGCTACACCTTC

v_gene: TRBV6-2/TRBV6-3
abundance: -
d_gene: TRBD1
j_gene: TRBJ1-1
CDR3aa: CATLTGMNTEAFF
CDR3nt: TGTGCCACTCTGACAGGGATGAACACTGAAGCTTTCTTT

v_gene: TRBV9
abundance: -
d_gene: -
j_gene: TRBJ2-7
CDR3aa: CASSPFGRASYEQYF
CDR3nt: TGTGCCAGCAGCCCCTTCGGGCGGGCCTCCTACGAGCAGTACTTC

v_gene: TRBV6-5
abundance: once
d_gene: -
j_gene: TRBJ1-5
CDR3aa: CASSPKGGQPQHF
CDR3nt: TGTGCCAGCAGTCCAAAAGGAGGTCAGCCCCAGCATTTT

v_gene: TRBV2
abundance: -
d_gene: -
j_gene: TRBJ2-3
CDR3aa: CAWVVGEGTDTQYF
CDR3nt: TGTGCCTGGGTCGTTGGGGAGGGCACAGATACGCAGTATTTT

v_gene: TRBV20-1
abundance: few
d_gene: TRBD1
j_gene: TRBJ2-3
CDR3aa: CSARDRGMADTQYF
CDR3nt: TGCAGTGCTCGGGACAGGGGGATGGCAGATACGCAGTATTTT

v_gene: TRBV7-2
abundance: -
d_gene: TRBD2
j_gene: TRBJ2-7
CDR3aa: CASSPDRRGLANEQYF
CDR3nt: TGTGCCAGCAGCCCCGATCGAAGAGGACTAGCCAACGAGCAGTACTTC

v_gene: TRBV5-6
abundance: -
d_gene: TRBD2
j_gene: TRBJ2-1
CDR3aa: CASMLADKFHNEQFF
CDR3nt: TGTGCCAGCATGCTAGCGGACAAATTTCACAATGAGCAGTTCTTC

v_gene: TRBV6-2/TRBV6-3
abundance: few
d_gene: -
j_gene: TRBJ1-6
CDR3aa: CASLTKLNSPLHF
CDR3nt: TGTGCCAGCCTCACGAAACTAAATTCACCCCTCCACTTT

v_gene: TRBV6-1
abundance: -
d_gene: -
j_gene: TRBJ2-3
CDR3aa: CASSEIPGSTDTQYF
CDR3nt: TGTGCCAGCAGTGAAATCCCTGGGAGCACAGATACGCAGTATTTT

v_gene: TRBV12-3/TRBV12-4
abundance: few
d_gene: TRBD2
j_gene: TRBJ2-5
CDR3aa: CASSPTNTFGGVQETQYF
CDR3nt: TGTGCCAGCAGCCCGACTAACACGTTCGGGGGGGTACAAGAGACCCAGTACTTC

v_gene: TRBV3-1
abundance: once
d_gene: -
j_gene: TRBJ2-3
CDR3aa: CASSRPTGGKVLDTQYF
CDR3nt: TGTGCCAGCAGCCGGCCCACCGGGGGAAAGGTTTTAGATACGCAGTATTTT

v_gene: TRBV20-1
abundance: -
d_gene: -
j_gene: TRBJ2-7
CDR3aa: CSAGTEEAYNEQYF
CDR3nt: TGCAGTGCCGGGACGGAAGAGGCCTACAATGAGCAGTACTTC

v_gene: TRBV29-1
abundance: -
d_gene: -
j_gene: TRBJ2-5
CDR3aa: CSVDSDYQGDEQYF
CDR3nt: TGCAGCGTGGATTCGGACTACCAAGGGGATGAGCAGTACTTC

v_gene: TRBV10-3
abundance: few
d_gene: TRBD2
j_gene: TRBJ2-1
CDR3aa: CAISTPSSGGLGEQFF
CDR3nt: TGTGCCATCAGTACTCCGAGTAGCGGGGGGTTAGGTGAGCAGTTCTTC

v_gene: TRBV24-1
abundance: few
d_gene: TRBD1
j_gene: TRBJ2-7
CDR3aa: CATSDSTGGNEQYF
CDR3nt: TGTGCCACCAGTGATAGTACAGGGGGCAACGAGCAGTACTTC

v_gene: TRBV5-1
abundance: few
d_gene: TRBD1
j_gene: TRBJ2-2
CDR3aa: CASSYRDSNTGELFF
CDR3nt: TGCGCCAGCAGCTACCGGGACAGCAACACCGGGGAGCTGTTTTTT

v_gene: TRBV29-1
abundance: many
d_gene: -
j_gene: TRBJ1-4
CDR3aa: CSVEDGGSGWATNEKLFF
CDR3nt: TGCAGCGTTGAAGATGGAGGTTCCGGATGGGCAACTAATGAAAAACTGTTTTTT

v_gene: TRBV27
abundance: -
d_gene: -
j_gene: TRBJ1-5
CDR3aa: CASSLLGPTGGNQPQHF
CDR3nt: TGTGCCAGCAGTTTATTAGGTCCGACAGGCGGCAATCAGCCCCAGCATTTT

v_gene: TRBV6-5
abundance: -
d_gene: TRBD2
j_gene: TRBJ2-5
CDR3aa: CASSYGEGRETQYF
CDR3nt: TGTGCCAGCAGTTACGGGGAGGGAAGAGAGACCCAGTACTTC

v_gene: TRBV12-3/TRBV12-4
abundance: -
d_gene: -
j_gene: TRBJ1-1
CDR3aa: CASSGQLQNTEAFF
CDR3nt: TGTGCCAGCAGTGGACAGCTACAGAACACTGAAGCTTTCTTT

v_gene: TRBV5-1
abundance: -
d_gene: TRBD1
j_gene: TRBJ2-7
CDR3aa: CASSLAGGQDTWSSYEQYF
CDR3nt: TGCGCCAGCAGCTTGGCCGGGGGACAGGACACTTGGAGCTCCTACGAGCAGTACTTC

v_gene: TRBV30
abundance: once
d_gene: -
j_gene: TRBJ2-1
CDR3aa: CAWSGTRGGEQFF
CDR3nt: TGTGCCTGGAGTGGGACCCGGGGAGGTGAGCAGTTCTTC

v_gene: TRBV4-3
abundance: -
d_gene: -
j_gene: TRBJ2-1
CDR3aa: CASSQDTGRAAYNEQFF
CDR3nt: TGCGCCAGCAGCCAAGATACTGGACGAGCGGCCTACAATGAGCAGTTCTTC

v_gene: TRBV3-1
abundance: -
d_gene: -
j_gene: TRBJ2-2
CDR3aa: CASSHLAGGELFF
CDR3nt: TGTGCCAGCAGCCACTTGGCGGGCGGGGAGCTGTTTTTT

v_gene: TRBV2
abundance: -
d_gene: -
j_gene: TRBJ2-7
CDR3aa: CASSAHGGSPTREQYF
CDR3nt: TGTGCCAGCAGTGCTCATGGGGGCTCACCAACCCGCGAGCAGTACTTC

v_gene: TRBV11-2
abundance: few
d_gene: -
j_gene: TRBJ2-1
CDR3aa: CASSERASSYNEQFF
CDR3nt: TGTGCCAGCAGTGAGCGGGCGAGCTCCTACAATGAGCAGTTCTTC

v_gene: TRBV27
abundance: -
d_gene: -
j_gene: TRBJ1-4
CDR3aa: CASSFMGAAGEKLFF
CDR3nt: TGTGCCAGCAGTTTTATGGGGGCCGCTGGTGAAAAACTGTTTTTT

v_gene: TRBV18
abundance: many
d_gene: -
j_gene: TRBJ2-5
CDR3aa: CASSPLETQYF
CDR3nt: TGTGCCAGCTCACCACTCGAGACCCAGTACTTC

v_gene: TRBV10-3
abundance: -
d_gene: -
j_gene: TRBJ1-6
CDR3aa: CAISESIIDSPLHF
CDR3nt: TGTGCCATCAGTGAGTCGATTATCGATTCACCCCTCCACTTT

v_gene: TRBV6-2/TRBV6-3
abundance: -
d_gene: -
j_gene: TRBJ1-5
CDR3aa: CASDEGAGQPQHF
CDR3nt: TGTGCCAGCGACGAAGGGGCAGGTCAGCCCCAGCATTTT

v_gene: TRBV20-1
abundance: few
d_gene: TRBD2
j_gene: TRBJ2-1
CDR3aa: CSASTIGTSGSYNEQFF
CDR3nt: TGCAGTGCTAGCACAATTGGGACTAGCGGGTCCTACAATGAGCAGTTCTTC

v_gene: TRBV12-3/TRBV12-4
abundance: few
d_gene: -
j_gene: TRBJ1-1
CDR3aa: CASSLRAGVNTEAFF
CDR3nt: TGTGCCAGCAGTTTACGGGCAGGGGTGAACACTGAAGCTTTCTTT

v_gene: TRBV28
abundance: -
d_gene: -
j_gene: TRBJ1-5
CDR3aa: CARKKQAGNNQPQHF
CDR3nt: TGTGCCCGTAAGAAACAGGCCGGGAATAATCAGCCCCAGCATTTT

v_gene: TRBV20-1
abundance: -
d_gene: -
j_gene: TRBJ2-1
CDR3aa: CSARGLDWNEQFF
CDR3nt: TGCAGTGCTAGAGGACTAGACTGGAATGAGCAGTTCTTC

v_gene: TRBV20-1
abundance: -
d_gene: -
j_gene: TRBJ2-1
CDR3aa: CSAPRWANNNEQFF
CDR3nt: TGCAGTGCTCCCCGGTGGGCAAACAACAATGAGCAGTTCTTC

v_gene: TRBV4-2
abundance: -
d_gene: TRBD2
j_gene: TRBJ2-1
CDR3aa: CASSPATSSGGANEQFF
CDR3nt: TGTGCCAGCAGCCCCGCGACATCTAGCGGGGGGGCAAATGAGCAGTTCTTC

v_gene: TRBV6-2/TRBV6-3
abundance: -
d_gene: -
j_gene: TRBJ2-5
CDR3aa: CASSGPQLQETQYF
CDR3nt: TGTGCCAGCAGTGGCCCCCAACTTCAAGAGACCCAGTACTTC

v_gene: TRBV9
abundance: few
d_gene: TRBD1
j_gene: TRBJ2-4
CDR3aa: CASSRQGAKNIQYF
CDR3nt: TGTGCCAGCTCAAGACAGGGGGCCAAAAACATTCAGTACTTC